This entry lists 24 T cell receptor beta chains sequenced from one sample in a study of CD8 T cells in ankylosing spondylitis. MiXCR, applied by TCRdb to the 5' RACE reads, yields one record per CDR3 protein. The profile shows about 130,000 distinct CDR3 sequences, over 6% of them singletons. What was sequenced was blood, either unsorted or a sorted T cell fraction (not recorded which). Source of these receptors: a male donor with ankylosing spondylitis or in good health (not recorded which).

This clonotype has at least ten counts. The gene calls are TRBV20-1 and TRBJ1-2; tentatively, D is TRBD1 (5 bases). The germline CDR1 and CDR2 sequences are DFQATT and SNEGSKA (reference sequence). V was pared by 1 base and J by 7 bases, with 10 bases between. The CDR3 sequence is 12 residues long. CDR3 nucleotides: TGCAGTGCTAGAGCGGGGGATGGTGGCTACACCTTC. Its protein product is CSARAGDGGYTF.

This clonotype was recorded at least ten times. This chain joins TRBV5-1 and TRBJ2-4; D not certain. Germline V gives CDR1 SGHRS, CDR2 YFSETQ. V shed 4 bases and J shed 2 bases, with 13 bases lying between them. This CDR3 is 15 amino acids long. CDR3 nucleotides: TGCGCCAGCAGCCCCCAACCCGGACCCAAAAACATTCAGTACTTC. It is translated as CASSPQPGPKNIQYF.

This chain connects TRBV20-1 to TRBJ2-4; 14 bases are a match to TRBD2. Unmatched junction bases numbered 7, after V lost 3 bases and J lost 0 bases. The CDR3 has 18 amino acids. The germline CDR1 and CDR2 sequences are DFQATT and SNEGSKA (reference sequence). The CDR3 DNA sequence: TGCAGTGCTAGTGACGGACTAGCGGGGGGCGTAGCCAAAAACATTCAGTACTTC. Translated, it gives CSASDGLAGGVAKNIQYF.

This clonotype has ten or more counts. The genes are TRBV30 and TRBJ2-4; possible D gene TRBD2, 7 bases. The CDR3 extends over 15 amino acids. The V and J ends lost 0 bases and 4 bases respectively, with 13 bases between them. The germline V gene has CDR1 GTSNPN and CDR2 SVGIG (reference sequence). As DNA, the CDR3 is TGTGCCTGGAGTGTACCCAGGGGACTAAAAAACATTCAGTACTTC. Protein product: CAWSVPRGLKNIQYF.

This clonotype was seen repeatedly, ten times or more. V gene TRBV28 combines with J gene TRBJ1-1, with D possibly matching TRBD1 (5 bases). This CDR3 comprises 14 residues. V was pared by 8 bases and J by 1 base, with 14 bases between. The germline CDR1 and CDR2 sequences are MDHEN and SYDVKM. CDR3 loop: CASRTGPRNTEAFF. CDR3 nucleotides: TGTGCCAGCCGTACAGGACCGAGGAACACTGAAGCTTTCTTT.

There are many counts of this clonotype. The rearrangement uses TRBV1 and TRBJ2-5; TRBD2 is taken as the D call from the table, unchecked against the DNA. TRBV1 is an annotated pseudogene. This CDR3 is built from 19 residues. Here the CDR3 DNA reads TGCACCAGCAGCCCCCTTCCTTTGAAGTTCGGGGACCGACAAGAGACCCAGTACTTC. Amino acids: CTSSPLPLKFGDRQETQYF.

This clonotype was found many times. The chain combines TRBV7-9 with TRBJ1-2, with a tentative D call TRBD1 (6 bases). In germline, CDR1 is SEHNR, CDR2 FQNEAQ (reference sequence). This CDR3 contains 14 residues. V lost 7 bases, J lost 5 bases, and 17 bases lay in between. The CDR3 nucleotides are TGTGCCAGCACCCCCCCCGGACAGAGATATGGCTACACCTTC. It translates to CASTPPGQRYGYTF.

This clonotype was recorded at least ten times. V is TRBV5-1 and J is TRBJ2-7; D may be TRBD1 (5 bases). Germline-derived CDR1 and CDR2 are SGHRS and YFSETQ. V was pared by 4 bases and J by 3 bases, with 14 bases between. The CDR3 consists of 14 residues. CDR3 region: CASSRHTGDYEQYF. In DNA form, the CDR3 reads TGCGCCAGCAGCCGACATACAGGAGACTACGAGCAGTACTTC.

This clonotype occurred many times. The chain uses TRBV11-2 and TRBJ2-7; possible D gene TRBD1, 6 bases. CDR1 is SGHAT and CDR2 is FQNNGV in the germline V gene. This CDR3 region has 16 residues. V dropped 1 base and J dropped 0 bases, with 13 bases sitting between them. The CDR3 sequence is CASSLAGQFASYEQYF. DNA for the CDR3: TGTGCCAGCAGCTTAGCTGGACAGTTTGCCTCCTACGAGCAGTACTTC.

This clonotype was detected many times. The chain recombines TRBV5-1 with TRBJ1-1; TRBD1 might be the D (6 bases). This CDR3 region has 15 residues. Germline loops: CDR1 SGHRS, CDR2 YFSETQ. Trimming removed 4 bases from V and 4 bases from J, with 17 bases in between. CDR3 bases: TGCGCCAGCAGCATGAGCGGGGGCCCCTCCACTGAAGCTTTCTTT. Amino acids: CASSMSGGPSTEAFF.

The sample holds many counts of this clonotype. This chain connects TRBV5-1 to TRBJ1-1; D might be TRBD1 (5 bases). Germline V gene data show CDR1 as SGHRS and CDR2 as YFSETQ. The CDR3 runs 16 residues. Trimming left V 3 bases short and J 2 bases short, with 17 bases between. In DNA form, the CDR3 reads TGCGCCAGCAGCTGGAGGGAGGCGGGGGGAAACACTGAAGCTTTCTTT. Its translation is CASSWREAGGNTEAFF.

This clonotype has ten or more counts. V is TRBV20-1 and J is TRBJ2-1; D is possibly TRBD2 (5 bases). Germline V CDR1 and CDR2: DFQATT, SNEGSKA (reference sequence). Trimming cost V 4 bases and J 8 bases, with 12 bases left between them. This CDR3 spans 12 amino acids. The CDR3 bases are TGCAGTGCTAAACTAGTATGGGATGAGCAGTTCTTC. Protein sequence: CSAKLVWDEQFF.

Concerning this clonotype: A read error may be the cause here, since a much bigger clone is one base away. V usage is TRBV2 and J usage is TRBJ2-5, with a possible D match to TRBD1 (6 bases). The germline CDR1 and CDR2 sequences are SNHLY and FYNNEI. The CDR3 has 12 amino acids. The CDR3 reads CASTGDQEPQYF. As DNA, the CDR3 is TGTGCCAGCACAGGGGACCAAGAGCCCCAGTACTTC. Variable domain in full (rest from reference TRBV2 and TRBJ2-5): EPEVTQTPSHQVTQMGQEVILRCVPISNHLYFYWYRQILGQKVEFLVSFYNNEISEKSEIFDDQFSVERPDGSNFTLKIRSTKLEDSAMYFCASTGDQEPQYFGPGTRLLVL.

Ten or more counts support this clonotype. The chain recombines TRBV28 with TRBJ1-1; 8 bases fit TRBD1. V lost 6 bases and J lost 4; bases outside the gene matches: 4. CDR1 is MDHEN and CDR2 is SYDVKM in the germline V gene. The CDR3 totals 13 residues. Written as DNA, the CDR3 is TGTGCCAGCAGGCGGACAGGGACCACTGAAGCTTTCTTT. Its translation is CASRRTGTTEAFF.

This clonotype was seen ten or more times. This rearrangement joins TRBV18 to TRBJ1-2; D gene uncertain. CDR1 KGHSH and CDR2 LQKENI come from the germline V gene. The V end was cut by 3 bases, the J end by 8 bases, with 19 bases between. CDR3 length equals 15 residues. CDR3: CASSPDRSGFQGYTF. Here the CDR3 DNA reads TGTGCCAGCTCACCCGACCGAAGTGGGTTTCAGGGCTACACCTTC.

This clonotype was observed a handful of times. This sequence joins TRBV29-1 and TRBJ2-3; D is possibly TRBD1 or TRBD2 (5 bases each). CDR1 and CDR2 (germline): SQVTM, ANQGSEA. The CDR3 spans 15 residues. Trimming stripped 5 bases from V and 2 bases from J, with 17 bases between. CDR3 DNA: TGCAGCGTTCTGAGGGGCGCGATTACCACAGATACGCAGTATTTT. It encodes CSVLRGAITTDTQYF.

This clonotype was seen a handful of times. This sequence joins TRBV30 and TRBJ1-1; D is uncertain. The germline V gene has CDR1 GTSNPN and CDR2 SVGIG (reference sequence). CDR3 length equals 11 residues. Trimming stripped 4 bases from V and 11 bases from J, with 14 bases between. CDR3 amino acids: CAWTGFESAFF. The CDR3 nucleotides are TGTGCCTGGACCGGCTTCGAGTCGGCTTTCTTT.

At least ten counts were recorded for this clonotype. The chain couples TRBV2 to TRBJ2-1, with D possibly being TRBD2 (6 bases). Trimming removed 1 base from V and 7 bases from J, with 11 bases in between. The CDR3 consists of 14 residues. The V gene's germline CDR1 is SNHLY and CDR2 FYNNEI. The CDR3 DNA reads TGTGCCAGCAGTGAAGAGGAGGGACCTAATGAGCAGTTCTTC. Protein product: CASSEEEGPNEQFF.

This clonotype was observed at least ten times. CDR3 loop: CASSLAGTGLVNEQFF. The CDR3 bases are TGCGCCAGCAGCTTGGCCGGGACAGGGTTGGTCAATGAGCAGTTCTTC. This rearrangement joins TRBV5-1 to TRBJ2-1; TRBD1 aligns across 9 bases. The CDR3 is 16 residues long. Germline assignment: CDR1 SGHRS and CDR2 YFSETQ. V lost 0 bases, J lost 6 bases, and 7 bases stayed unmatched.

This clonotype was observed at least ten times. The rearrangement links TRBV12-3 or TRBV12-4 to TRBJ2-5; 11 bases map to TRBD2. The CDR3 sequence is 14 residues long. V shed 6 bases and J 4 bases; nucleotides not matched to a gene: 4. The CDR3 DNA reads as TGTGCCAGCAGGCTAGCGGGAGGATCAGAGACCCAGTACTTC. Translation: CASRLAGGSETQYF.

This clonotype has ten or more counts. This chain joins TRBV7-9 and TRBJ2-2; weak D call: TRBD2 (6 bases). Germline V CDR1 and CDR2: SEHNR, FQNEAQ (reference sequence). V lost 5 bases and J 0 bases, leaving 16 bases between the germline ends. The CDR3 is made up of 17 amino acids. DNA of the CDR3: TGTGCCAGCAGCGCGCCCGGAGGGAATTCGAACACCGGGGAGCTGTTTTTT. The encoded protein is CASSAPGGNSNTGELFF.

This clonotype was recorded many times. This rearrangement joins TRBV7-2 to TRBJ1-3, with D tentatively TRBD1 (6 bases). This CDR3 is built from 16 residues. The V end was cut by 4 bases, the J end by 2 bases, with 15 bases between. Germline-derived CDR1 and CDR2 are SGHTA and FQGNSA. CDR3 in amino acids: CASSSNYRAAGNTIYF. CDR3 in DNA: TGTGCCAGCAGCTCCAACTACAGGGCGGCTGGAAACACCATATATTTT.

The chain uses TRBV20-1 and TRBJ2-1; D remains ambiguous. The germline CDR1 and CDR2 sequences are DFQATT and SNEGSKA (reference sequence). CDR3 length: 15 residues. Trimming removed 6 bases at V and 0 bases at J, with 15 bases between. DNA of the CDR3: TGCAGTGCCACCCCGTCCTCGAGCTCCTACAATGAGCAGTTCTTC. It specifies CSATPSSSSYNEQFF.

This clonotype was picked up many times. The chain employs TRBV15 and TRBJ2-3, with 10 nucleotides matching TRBD1. J lost 4 bases, V lost 3 bases, and 7 bases had no gene match. Looked up from germline, CDR1 is LNHNV and CDR2 is YYDKDF (reference sequence). There are 16 residues in the CDR3. CDR3 loop: CATSSFRDRGADTQYF. In DNA form, the CDR3 reads TGTGCCACCAGCAGTTTTCGGGACAGGGGCGCAGATACGCAGTATTTT.